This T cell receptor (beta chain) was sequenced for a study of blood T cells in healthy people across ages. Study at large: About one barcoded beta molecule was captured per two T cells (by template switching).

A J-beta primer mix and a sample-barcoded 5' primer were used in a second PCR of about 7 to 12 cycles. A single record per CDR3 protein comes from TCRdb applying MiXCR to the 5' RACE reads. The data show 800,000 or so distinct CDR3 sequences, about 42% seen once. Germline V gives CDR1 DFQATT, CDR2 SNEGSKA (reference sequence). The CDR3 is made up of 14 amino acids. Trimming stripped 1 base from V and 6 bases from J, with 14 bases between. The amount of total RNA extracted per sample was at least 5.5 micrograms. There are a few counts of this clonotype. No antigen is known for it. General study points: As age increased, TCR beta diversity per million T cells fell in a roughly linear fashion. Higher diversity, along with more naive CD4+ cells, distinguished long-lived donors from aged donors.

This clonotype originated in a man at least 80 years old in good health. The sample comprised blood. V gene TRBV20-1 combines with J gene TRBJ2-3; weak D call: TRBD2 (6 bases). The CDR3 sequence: CSARGGRRGDTQYF. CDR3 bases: TGCAGTGCTAGAGGGGGGAGGAGGGGCGATACGCAGTATTTT.